The 18 T cell receptor beta chains in this list originate from one sample, sequenced in a study of T cell repertoires in cytomegalovirus infection. TCRdb fed the reads into MiXCR, producing one record per CDR3 protein. The sample gives roughly 990,000 distinct CDR3 sequences, approximately 33% of which show up once; roughly an eighth is in the top ten. For these TCRs, the target antigens are not known. The material sequenced was cultured CD8+ T cells from PBMCs, taken from culture after CMV antigen stimulation. These receptors were taken from a human donor in good health (CMV status not recorded). Some clones in this sample may be carry-over from other donors' samples.

The CDR3 reads CASSLSGISYEQYF. CDR3 DNA: TGTGCCAGCAGCTTATCAGGCATCTCCTACGAGCAGTACTTC. V usage is TRBV7-9 and J usage is TRBJ2-7; no clear D gene. The V gene lost 2 bases and the J gene lost 0 bases, with 8 bases spanning the gap. Germline lookup yields CDR1 SEHNR and CDR2 FQNEAQ (reference sequence). This CDR3 is 14 amino acids long.

This clonotype was picked up many times. The chain couples TRBV4-3 to TRBJ2-6; the D gene is possibly TRBD1 (6 bases). V dropped 1 base and J dropped 0 bases, with 22 bases sitting between them. CDR1 LGHNA and CDR2 YSLEER come from the germline V gene. The CDR3 is 21 amino acids. The CDR3 sequence is CASSQARWDTGWSSGANVLTF. The CDR3 region has the DNA TGCGCCAGCAGCCAAGCTAGATGGGACACTGGGTGGTCCTCTGGGGCCAACGTCCTGACTTTC.

The chain joins TRBV4-1 to TRBJ1-1; 8 bases agree with TRBD1. The CDR3 loop spans 16 amino acids. From germline, CDR1 is MGHRA and CDR2 YSYEKL. The V and J ends lost 3 bases and 0 bases, in that order; junction bases with no gene match: 6. The CDR3 region has the DNA TGCGCCAGCAGCCAGTACCAGGGGGCGATGAACACTGAAGCTTTCTTT. Amino acids: CASSQYQGAMNTEAFF.

There are a few counts of this clonotype. The chain links TRBV20-1 to TRBJ2-7; D perhaps matches TRBD1 (5 bases). The CDR3 has 16 amino acids. V gave up 0 bases and J gave up 2 bases, with 17 bases separating them. Germline-derived CDR1 and CDR2 are DFQATT and SNEGSKA (reference sequence). CDR3 nucleotide sequence: TGCAGTGCTAGAGAGGATGCCAGGGATGAACCCTACGAGCAGTACTTC. This sequence encodes CSAREDARDEPYEQYF.

This chain links TRBV7-3 with TRBJ2-1, with 11 bases matching TRBD2. The CDR3 has 15 residues. The junction had 8 bases not matched to a gene; V was cut back by 5 bases and J by 8 bases. Germline V gene data show CDR1 as SGHTA and CDR2 as FQGTGA. In DNA, the CDR3 is TGTGCCAGCAGCCCACGACTAGCGGGGTCGGATGAGCAGTTCTTC. Amino acids: CASSPRLAGSDEQFF.

V usage is TRBV25-1 and J usage is TRBJ1-4; TRBD1 is a possible D gene (6 bases). Trimming took off 2 bases at V and 5 bases at J, with 6 bases between the two ends. The CDR3 length is 13 residues. Germline V gene lookup returns CDR1 MGHDK and CDR2 SYGVNS. In DNA, the CDR3 is TGTGCCAGCAGTGAACAGGGGAATGAAAAACTGTTTTTT. Translation: CASSEQGNEKLFF.

The rearrangement joins TRBV7-8 to TRBJ2-7; D not resolved. CDR3 size: 13 residues. Trimming stripped 5 bases from V and 5 bases from J, with 13 bases between. The V gene's germline CDR1 is SGHVS and CDR2 FQNEAQ. As DNA, the CDR3 is TGTGCCAGCAGCAATGGACCCTCGGACGAGCAGTACGTC. It codes for CASSNGPSDEQYV.

This chain uses TRBV6-6 with TRBJ2-3, with 8 bases fitting TRBD1. There are 15 residues in the CDR3. The germline V gene encodes CDR1 MNHNY and CDR2 SVGAGI (reference sequence). J was trimmed by 1 base and V by 2 bases; bases with no gene match: 2. This CDR3 is CASSYPGGGTDTQYF. The CDR3 DNA reads TGTGCCAGCAGTTACCCAGGGGGCGGCACAGATACGCAGTATTTT.

V usage is TRBV7-9 and J usage is TRBJ2-7, with D possibly being TRBD1 (8 bases). This CDR3 comprises 14 residues. V gave up 6 bases and J gave up 5 bases, with 17 bases separating them. The germline V gene encodes CDR1 SEHNR and CDR2 FQNEAQ (reference sequence). CDR3 DNA: TGTGCCAGCAGAACAGGGGGGGGGCAGAACGAGCAGTACTTC. Translated, it gives CASRTGGGQNEQYF. The variable domain in full, with the rest retrieved from reference TRBV7-9 and TRBJ2-7, is DTGVSQNPRHKITKRGQNVTFRCDPISEHNRLYWYRQTLGQGPEFLTYFQNEAQLEKSRLLSDRFSAERPKGSFSTLEIQRTEQGDSAMYLCASRTGGGQNEQYFGPGTRLTVT.

The V gene is TRBV6-5, the J gene TRBJ2-7; D is ambiguous. This CDR3 has 13 amino acids. CDR1 is MNHEY and CDR2 is SVGAGI in the germline V gene. V lost 6 bases and J 4 bases, leaving 13 bases between the germline ends. The DNA of the CDR3 is TGTGCCAGCAGATCATCGGGTCAGTACGAGCAGTACGTC. Protein product: CASRSSGQYEQYV.

V usage is TRBV20-1 and J usage is TRBJ1-3; the D gene is possibly TRBD1 (5 bases). Looked up from germline, CDR1 is DFQATT and CDR2 is SNEGSKA (reference sequence). The CDR3 is made up of 14 amino acids. Deletions cut 0 bases from V and 2 bases from J, with 8 bases between. The CDR3 nucleotides read TGCAGTGCTAGAGATCAAGGGGCTGGAAACACCATATATTTT. Its translation: CSARDQGAGNTIYF.

There are a few counts of this clonotype. The chain couples TRBV2 to TRBJ1-1, with D tentatively TRBD1 (5 bases). V dropped 2 bases and J dropped 2 bases, with 15 bases sitting between them. CDR3 length equals 16 residues. CDR1 SNHLY and CDR2 FYNNEI come from the germline V gene. In DNA, the CDR3 is TGTGCCAGCAGTGAAAGGAGTGGTGGGGGTAACACTGAAGCTTTCTTT. As protein: CASSERSGGGNTEAFF.

The CDR3 DNA reads TGTGCCAGCAGCTTAGCGGGTAGTGTCAATGAGCAGTTCTTC. It codes for CASSLAGSVNEQFF. The chain uses TRBV7-4 and TRBJ2-1; D unclear. The CDR3 totals 14 residues. V was trimmed by 0 bases and J by 6 bases, leaving 9 bases between them. From germline, CDR1 is SGHVT and CDR2 SQSDAQ.

CDR3 amino acids: CASSQGQFGQGPYNEQFF. The CDR3 coding sequence is TGCGCCAGCAGCCAAGGTCAATTCGGACAGGGTCCCTACAATGAGCAGTTCTTC. This sequence joins TRBV4-3 and TRBJ2-1; 8 nucleotides match TRBD1. This CDR3 region has 18 residues. J lost 2 bases, V lost 1 base, and 10 bases had no gene match. CDR1 is LGHNA, CDR2 YSLEER, per germline.

With respect to this clonotype: A read error may account for a junction end that differs from germline. The V gene is TRBV12-3 or TRBV12-4, the J gene TRBJ1-2; 7 bases are a match to TRBD1. The CDR3 is made up of 13 amino acids. The CDR3 region has the DNA TGTGCCAGCAGCTTCAGGACAGGATATGACTACACCTTC. Translating it yields CASSFRTGYDYTF.

The sample holds a few counts of this clonotype. The chain links TRBV9 to TRBJ1-5; D perhaps matches TRBD1 (6 bases). The CDR3 consists of 15 residues. In germline, CDR1 is SGDLS, CDR2 YYNGEE. V dropped 2 bases and J dropped 0 bases, with 9 bases sitting between them. The CDR3 reads CASSVGANSNQPQHF. CDR3 bases: TGTGCCAGCAGCGTGGGGGCGAATAGCAATCAGCCCCAGCATTTT.

This chain uses TRBV6-6 with TRBJ2-7; 9 nucleotides align to TRBD1. The CDR3 extends over 13 amino acids. Germline CDR1 reads MNHNY; CDR2 reads SVGAGI (reference sequence). Losses at the gene ends were 5 bases for V and 5 bases for J; bases not matched to a gene: 4. The CDR3 nucleotides are TGTGCCAGCAGTCAACGGGACAGGGACGAGCAGTACGTC. It specifies CASSQRDRDEQYV.

This sequence joins TRBV5-4 and TRBJ1-2, with 7 bases aligning to TRBD1. Germline V gene sequence: CDR1 SGHNT, CDR2 YYREEE (reference sequence). This CDR3 is built from 16 residues. J lost 7 bases, V lost 4 bases, and 16 bases had no gene match. CDR3 nucleotides: TGTGCCAGCAGCCTCGAAACACTACAGGGGATAACTGGCTACACCTTC. Translated, it gives CASSLETLQGITGYTF.